The present T cell receptor (beta chain) was sequenced within a study of T cells in Graves' hyperthyroidism and ophthalmopathy. Study-wide background: Peripheral blood was taken when the disease was first diagnosed, before any treatment began.

This clonotype was detected only a few times. Its antigen is unknown. V trimming: 1 base; J trimming: 4 bases; junction bases outside the gene matches: 9. The CDR3 sequence is 16 residues long. CDR1 is SGHAT, CDR2 FQNNGV, per germline. Diagnoses rested on clinical symptoms, serum thyroxine and TRAb, thyroid ultrasound and orbital computed tomography. More than 8 ml fresh peripheral blood yielded the PBMCs. Study-wide results and limits: Also found in blood were most expanded thyroid clonotypes above 0.001.

TCR beta CDR3 regions were amplified from RNA transcripts. TCR CDR3 underwent first-round RT-PCR with the HTBI primer set. TCRdb re-called the multiplex PCR reads through MiXCR, storing one row per CDR3 protein. This sample has hundreds of thousands of distinct CDR3 sequences; about 15% occur once, and the top ten carry approximately 4.2%. The receptor was derived from a woman between 35 and 50 years old with Graves' ophthalmopathy. The chain carries TRBV11-2 and TRBJ2-7, with 8 bases aligning to TRBD2. The sequenced material came from blood. The CDR3 here is CASSLVVLAGLYEQYF. CDR3 bases: TGTGCCAGCAGCTTAGTGGTTCTAGCGGGTCTATACGAGCAGTACTTC. Combining the CDR3 with reference TRBV11-2 and TRBJ2-7 gives the whole variable domain EAGVAQSPRYKIIEKRQSVAFWCNPISGHATLYWYQQILGQGPKLLIQFQNNGVVDDSQLPKDRFSAERLKGVDSTLKIQPAKLEDSAVYLCASSLVVLAGLYEQYFGPGTRLTVT.